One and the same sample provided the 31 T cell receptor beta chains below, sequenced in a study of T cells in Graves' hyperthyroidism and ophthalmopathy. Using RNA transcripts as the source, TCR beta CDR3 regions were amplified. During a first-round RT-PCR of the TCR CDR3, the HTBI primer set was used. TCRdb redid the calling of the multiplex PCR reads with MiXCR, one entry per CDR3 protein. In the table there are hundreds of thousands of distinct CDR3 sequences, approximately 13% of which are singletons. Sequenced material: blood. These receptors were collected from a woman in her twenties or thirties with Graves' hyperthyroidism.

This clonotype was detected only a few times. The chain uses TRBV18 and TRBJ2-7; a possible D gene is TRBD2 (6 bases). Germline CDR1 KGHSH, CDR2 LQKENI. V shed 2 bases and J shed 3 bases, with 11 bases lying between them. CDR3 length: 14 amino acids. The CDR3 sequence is CASSPRDSGYEQYF. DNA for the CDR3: TGTGCCAGCTCACCAAGGGACTCCGGCTACGAGCAGTACTTC.

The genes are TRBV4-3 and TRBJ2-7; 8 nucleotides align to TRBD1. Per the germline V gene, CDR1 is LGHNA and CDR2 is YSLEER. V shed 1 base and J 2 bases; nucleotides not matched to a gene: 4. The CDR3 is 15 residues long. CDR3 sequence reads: CASSQVTGGPYEQYF. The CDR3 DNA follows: TGCGCCAGCAGCCAAGTCACAGGGGGACCCTACGAGCAGTACTTC.

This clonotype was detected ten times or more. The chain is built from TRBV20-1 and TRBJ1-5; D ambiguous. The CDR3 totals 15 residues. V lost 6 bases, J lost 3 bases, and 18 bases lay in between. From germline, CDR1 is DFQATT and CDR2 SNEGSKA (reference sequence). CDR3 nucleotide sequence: TGCAGTGCCGTTGCCACGGGCGGATTCAATCAGCCCCAGCATTTT. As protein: CSAVATGGFNQPQHF.

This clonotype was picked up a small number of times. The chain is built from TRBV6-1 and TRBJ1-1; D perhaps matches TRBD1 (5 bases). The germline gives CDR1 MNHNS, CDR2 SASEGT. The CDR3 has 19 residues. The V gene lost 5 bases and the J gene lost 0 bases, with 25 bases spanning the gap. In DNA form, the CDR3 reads TGTGCCAGCAGTCTTACCCCCCCAAACCACAGGACGATGAACACTGAAGCTTTCTTT. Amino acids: CASSLTPPNHRTMNTEAFF.

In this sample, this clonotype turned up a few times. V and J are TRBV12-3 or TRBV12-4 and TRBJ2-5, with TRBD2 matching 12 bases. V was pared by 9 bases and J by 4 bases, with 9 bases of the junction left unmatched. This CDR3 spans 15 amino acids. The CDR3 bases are TGTGCCAGTAAATCGGGACTAGCGGGTCTAGAGACCCAGTACTTC. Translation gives CASKSGLAGLETQYF.

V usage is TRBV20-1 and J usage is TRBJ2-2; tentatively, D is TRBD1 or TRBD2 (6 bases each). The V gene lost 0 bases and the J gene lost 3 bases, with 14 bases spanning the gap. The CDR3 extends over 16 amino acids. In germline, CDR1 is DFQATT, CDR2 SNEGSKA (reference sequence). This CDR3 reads CSARDPKGGYTGELFF. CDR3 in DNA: TGCAGTGCTAGAGATCCCAAGGGGGGTTACACCGGGGAGCTGTTTTTT.

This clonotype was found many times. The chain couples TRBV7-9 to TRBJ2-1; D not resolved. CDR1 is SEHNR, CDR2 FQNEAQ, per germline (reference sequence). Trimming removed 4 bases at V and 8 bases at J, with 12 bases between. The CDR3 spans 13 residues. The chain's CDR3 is CASSSIISHEQFF. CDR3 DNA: TGTGCCAGCAGCTCGATTATCTCCCATGAGCAGTTCTTC. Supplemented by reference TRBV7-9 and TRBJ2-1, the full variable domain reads DTGVSQNPRHKITKRGQNVTFRCDPISEHNRLYWYRQTLGQGPEFLTYFQNEAQLEKSRLLSDRFSAERPKGSFSTLEIQRTEQGDSAMYLCASSSIISHEQFFGPGTRLTVL.

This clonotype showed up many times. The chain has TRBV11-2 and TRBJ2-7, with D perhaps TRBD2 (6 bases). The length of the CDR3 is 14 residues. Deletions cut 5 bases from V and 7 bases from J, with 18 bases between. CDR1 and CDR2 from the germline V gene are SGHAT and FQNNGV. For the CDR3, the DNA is TGTGCCAGCAGCCAGACGGGACTGCGGGGAGAGCAGTACTTC. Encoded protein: CASSQTGLRGEQYF.

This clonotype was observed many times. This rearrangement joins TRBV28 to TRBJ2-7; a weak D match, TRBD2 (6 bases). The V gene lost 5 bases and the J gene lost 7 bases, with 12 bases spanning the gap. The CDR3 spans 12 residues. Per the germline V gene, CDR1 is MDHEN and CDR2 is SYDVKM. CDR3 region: CASSPPEGEQYF. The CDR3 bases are TGTGCCAGCAGTCCCCCGGAGGGGGAGCAGTACTTC. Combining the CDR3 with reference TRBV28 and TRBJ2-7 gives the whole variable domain DVKVTQSSRYLVKRTGEKVFLECVQDMDHENMFWYRQDPGLGLRLIYFSYDVKMKEKGDIPEGYSVSREKKERFSLILESASTNQTSMYLCASSPPEGEQYFGPGTRLTVT.

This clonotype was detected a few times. CDR3 in amino acids: CAGGGRTEAFF. The CDR3 region has the DNA TGTGCCGGGGGGGGTAGGACTGAAGCTTTCTTT. V is TRBV28 and J is TRBJ1-1; TRBD1 might be the D (5 bases). The CDR3 has 11 amino acids. The V gene's germline CDR1 is MDHEN and CDR2 SYDVKM. Trimming stripped 11 bases from V and 5 bases from J, with 12 bases between.

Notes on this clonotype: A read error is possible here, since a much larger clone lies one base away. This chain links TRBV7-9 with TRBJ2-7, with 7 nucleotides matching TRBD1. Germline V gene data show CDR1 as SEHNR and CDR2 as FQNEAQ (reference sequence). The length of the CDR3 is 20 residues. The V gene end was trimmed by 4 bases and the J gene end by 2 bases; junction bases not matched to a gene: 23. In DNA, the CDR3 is TGTGCCAGCAGCTCCGAAACCCGGGAACAGGGGACCAATGGTGCCTACGAGCAGTACTTC. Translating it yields CASSSETREQGTNGAYEQYF. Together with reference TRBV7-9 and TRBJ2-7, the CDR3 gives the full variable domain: DTGVSQNPRHKITKRGQNVTFRCDPISEHNRLYWYRQTLGQGPEFLTYFQNEAQLEKSRLLSDRFSAERPKGSFSTLEIQRTEQGDSAMYLCASSSETREQGTNGAYEQYFGPGTRLTVT.

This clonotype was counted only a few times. CDR3 sequence (DNA): TGTGCCAGCGGAAACCGGGACTACCTTACAGTCGAGCAGTACTTC. Amino acid sequence: CASGNRDYLTVEQYF. This sequence joins TRBV6-2 or TRBV6-3 and TRBJ2-7; 7 bases align to TRBD2. Germline CDR1 reads MNHEY; CDR2 reads SVGEGT. This CDR3 comprises 15 residues. The V and J ends lost 8 bases and 6 bases, in that order; junction bases with no gene match: 16.

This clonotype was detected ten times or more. The CDR3 bases are TGTGCCAGCAGCTCTAGCGGGAGTGTAGAGACCCAGTACTTC. Amino acid sequence: CASSSSGSVETQYF. The V call is TRBV7-2, the J call TRBJ2-5; 10 nucleotides align to TRBD2. Per the germline V gene, CDR1 is SGHTA and CDR2 is FQGNSA. The CDR3 is 14 amino acids. After removal of 4 bases from V and 4 bases from J, the junction contained 3 bases not matched to a gene.

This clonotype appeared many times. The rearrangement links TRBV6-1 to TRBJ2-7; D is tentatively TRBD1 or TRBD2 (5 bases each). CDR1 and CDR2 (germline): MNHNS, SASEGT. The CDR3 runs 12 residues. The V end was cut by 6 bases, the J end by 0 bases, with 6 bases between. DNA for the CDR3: TGTGCCAGCAGGGGGGACTCCTACGAGCAGTACTTC. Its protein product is CASRGDSYEQYF.

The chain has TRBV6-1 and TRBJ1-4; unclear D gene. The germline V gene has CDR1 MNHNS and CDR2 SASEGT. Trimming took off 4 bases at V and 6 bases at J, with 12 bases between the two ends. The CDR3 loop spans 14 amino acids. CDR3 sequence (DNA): TGTGCCAGCAGTGGCCGGGCTGCGCATGAAAAACTGTTTTTT. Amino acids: CASSGRAAHEKLFF.

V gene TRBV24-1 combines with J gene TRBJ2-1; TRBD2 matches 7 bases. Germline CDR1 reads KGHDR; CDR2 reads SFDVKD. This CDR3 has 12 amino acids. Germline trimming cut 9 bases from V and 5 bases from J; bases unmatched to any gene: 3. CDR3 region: CATGEGDNEQFF. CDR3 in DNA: TGTGCCACCGGGGAGGGAGACAATGAGCAGTTCTTC.

The CDR3 protein is CASSPVPTGMDNQPQHF. The CDR3 coding sequence is TGTGCCAGCAGCCCGGTACCGACAGGGATGGACAATCAGCCCCAGCATTTT. The chain employs TRBV27 and TRBJ1-5; 7 bases fit TRBD1. Germline V gene sequence: CDR1 MNHEY, CDR2 SMNVEV (reference sequence). The CDR3 is 17 amino acids. With V trimmed by 6 bases and J by 3 bases, 14 bases remained unmatched.

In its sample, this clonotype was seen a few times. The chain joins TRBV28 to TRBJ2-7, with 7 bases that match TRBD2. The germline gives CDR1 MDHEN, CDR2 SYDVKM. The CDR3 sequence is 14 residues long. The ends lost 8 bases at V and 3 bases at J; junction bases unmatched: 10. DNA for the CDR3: TGTGCCAGCGGGGCTAGCGGAACCCTCTACGAGCAGTACTTC. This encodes CASGASGTLYEQYF.

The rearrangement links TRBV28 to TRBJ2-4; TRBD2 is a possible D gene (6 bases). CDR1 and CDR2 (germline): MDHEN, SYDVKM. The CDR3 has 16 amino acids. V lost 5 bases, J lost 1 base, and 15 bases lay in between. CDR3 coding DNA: TGTGCCAGCAGTCGGGCGAGTGGGGGGGCCAAAAACATTCAGTACTTC. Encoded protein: CASSRASGGAKNIQYF.

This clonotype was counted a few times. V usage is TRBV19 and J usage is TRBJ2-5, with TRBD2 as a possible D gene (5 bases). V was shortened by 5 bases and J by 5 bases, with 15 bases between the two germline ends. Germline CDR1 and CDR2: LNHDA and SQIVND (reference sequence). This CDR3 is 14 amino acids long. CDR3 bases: TGTGCCAGTAGTTTACGGGATCTAATGGAGACCCAGTACTTC. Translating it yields CASSLRDLMETQYF.

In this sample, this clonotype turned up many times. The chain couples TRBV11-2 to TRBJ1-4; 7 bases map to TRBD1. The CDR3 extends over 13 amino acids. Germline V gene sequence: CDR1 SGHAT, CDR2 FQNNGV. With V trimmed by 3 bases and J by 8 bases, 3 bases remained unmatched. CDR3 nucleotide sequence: TGTGCCAGCAGCTTGGGGGGACAGGAAAAACTGTTTTTT. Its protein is CASSLGGQEKLFF.

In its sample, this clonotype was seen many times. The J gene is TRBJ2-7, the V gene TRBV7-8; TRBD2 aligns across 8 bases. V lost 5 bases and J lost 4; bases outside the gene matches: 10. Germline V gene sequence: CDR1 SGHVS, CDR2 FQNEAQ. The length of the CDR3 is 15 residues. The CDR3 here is CASSPGAGGRYEQYF. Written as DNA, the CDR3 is TGTGCCAGCAGCCCCGGTGCGGGGGGCCGGTACGAGCAGTACTTC.

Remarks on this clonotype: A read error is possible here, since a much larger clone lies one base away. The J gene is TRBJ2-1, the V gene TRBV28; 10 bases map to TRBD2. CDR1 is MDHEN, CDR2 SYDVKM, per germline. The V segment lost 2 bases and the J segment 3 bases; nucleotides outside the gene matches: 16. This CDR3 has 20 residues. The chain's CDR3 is CASSLRQTIPGLANYNEQFF. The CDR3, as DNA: TGTGCCAGCAGTTTACGACAGACAATACCGGGACTAGCGAACTACAATGAGCAGTTCTTC.

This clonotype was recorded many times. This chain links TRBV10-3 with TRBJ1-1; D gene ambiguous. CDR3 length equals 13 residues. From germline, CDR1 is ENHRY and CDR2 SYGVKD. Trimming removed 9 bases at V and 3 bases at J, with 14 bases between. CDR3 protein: CAIGLGEDTEAFF. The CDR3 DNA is TGTGCCATTGGCCTCGGGGAGGACACTGAAGCTTTCTTT.

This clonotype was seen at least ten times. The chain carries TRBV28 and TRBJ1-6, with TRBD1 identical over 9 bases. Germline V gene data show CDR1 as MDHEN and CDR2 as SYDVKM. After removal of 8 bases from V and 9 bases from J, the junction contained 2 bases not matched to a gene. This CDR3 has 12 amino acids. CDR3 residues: CASGTGRSPLHF. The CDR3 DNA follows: TGTGCCAGCGGGACAGGGCGTTCACCCCTCCACTTT. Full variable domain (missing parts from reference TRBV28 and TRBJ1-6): DVKVTQSSRYLVKRTGEKVFLECVQDMDHENMFWYRQDPGLGLRLIYFSYDVKMKEKGDIPEGYSVSREKKERFSLILESASTNQTSMYLCASGTGRSPLHFGNGTRLTVT.

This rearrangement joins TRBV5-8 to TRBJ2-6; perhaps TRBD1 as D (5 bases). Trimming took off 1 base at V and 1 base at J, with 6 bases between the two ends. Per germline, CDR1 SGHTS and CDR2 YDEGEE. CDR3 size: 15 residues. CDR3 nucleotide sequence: TGTGCCAGCAGCTTGTCAGGGTCTGGGGCCAACGTCCTGACTTTC. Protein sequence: CASSLSGSGANVLTF.

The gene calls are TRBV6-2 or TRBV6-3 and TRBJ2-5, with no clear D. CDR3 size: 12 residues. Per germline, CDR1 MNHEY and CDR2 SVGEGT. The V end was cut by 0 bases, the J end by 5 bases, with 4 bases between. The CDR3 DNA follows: TGTGCCAGCAGTTACTCTGATGAGACCCAGTACTTC. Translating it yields CASSYSDETQYF.

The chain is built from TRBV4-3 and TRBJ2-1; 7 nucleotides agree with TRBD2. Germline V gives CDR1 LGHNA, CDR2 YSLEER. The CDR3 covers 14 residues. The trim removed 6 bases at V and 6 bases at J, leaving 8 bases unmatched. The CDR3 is CASRLFAGANEQFF. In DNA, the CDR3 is TGCGCCAGCAGACTTTTTGCGGGAGCCAATGAGCAGTTCTTC.

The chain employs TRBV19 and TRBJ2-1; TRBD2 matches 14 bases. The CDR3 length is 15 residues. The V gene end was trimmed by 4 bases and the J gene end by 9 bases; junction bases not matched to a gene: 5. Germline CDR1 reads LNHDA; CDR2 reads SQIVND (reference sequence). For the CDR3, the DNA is TGTGCCAGTAGTAAGACTAGCGGGAGGGCCCCTGAGCAGTTCTTC. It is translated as CASSKTSGRAPEQFF.

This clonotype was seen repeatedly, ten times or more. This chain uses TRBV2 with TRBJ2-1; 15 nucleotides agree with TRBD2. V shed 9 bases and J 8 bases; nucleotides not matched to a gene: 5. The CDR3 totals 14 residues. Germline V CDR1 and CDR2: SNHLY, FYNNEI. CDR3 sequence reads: CARGTSGRFDEQFF. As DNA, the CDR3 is TGTGCCAGAGGGACTAGCGGGAGGTTCGATGAGCAGTTCTTC. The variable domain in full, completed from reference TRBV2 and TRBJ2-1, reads EPEVTQTPSHQVTQMGQEVILRCVPISNHLYFYWYRQILGQKVEFLVSFYNNEISEKSEIFDDQFSVERPDGSNFTLKIRSTKLEDSAMYFCARGTSGRFDEQFFGPGTRLTVL.

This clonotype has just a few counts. CDR3 nucleotides: TGCAGTGCTAGGCGGGGTAGCAGTGAAAAACTGTTTTTT. Its translation: CSARRGSSEKLFF. V and J are TRBV20-1 and TRBJ1-4; no firm D call. This CDR3 region has 13 residues. The V gene's germline CDR1 is DFQATT and CDR2 SNEGSKA (reference sequence). V lost 3 bases and J 7 bases, leaving 12 bases between the germline ends.